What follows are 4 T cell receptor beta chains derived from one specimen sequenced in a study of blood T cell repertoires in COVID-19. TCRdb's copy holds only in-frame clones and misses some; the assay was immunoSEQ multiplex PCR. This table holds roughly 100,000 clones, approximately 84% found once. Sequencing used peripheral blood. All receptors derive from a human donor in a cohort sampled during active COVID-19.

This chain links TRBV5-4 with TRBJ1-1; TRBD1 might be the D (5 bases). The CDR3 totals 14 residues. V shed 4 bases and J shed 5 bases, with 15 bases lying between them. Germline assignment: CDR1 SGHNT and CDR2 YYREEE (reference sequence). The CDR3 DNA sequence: TGTGCCAGCAGCCTTGGGCAGGGAGGAACTGAAGCTTTCTTT. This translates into CASSLGQGGTEAFF.

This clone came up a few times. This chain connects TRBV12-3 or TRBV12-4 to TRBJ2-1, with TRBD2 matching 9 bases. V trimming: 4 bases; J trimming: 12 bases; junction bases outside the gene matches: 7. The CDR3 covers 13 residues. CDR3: CASSSPRLAVQFF. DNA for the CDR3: TGTGCCAGCAGTTCCCCACGACTAGCGGTGCAGTTCTTC.

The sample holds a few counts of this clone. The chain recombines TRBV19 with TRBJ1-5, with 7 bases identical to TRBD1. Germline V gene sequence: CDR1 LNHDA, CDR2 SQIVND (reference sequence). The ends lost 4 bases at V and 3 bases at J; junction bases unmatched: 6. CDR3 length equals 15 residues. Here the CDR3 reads CASSTGGLYNQPQHF. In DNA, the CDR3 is TGTGCCAGTAGTACAGGGGGGCTTTACAATCAGCCCCAGCATTTT. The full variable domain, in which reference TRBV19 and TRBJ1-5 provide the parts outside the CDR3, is DGGITQSPKYLFRKEGQNVTLSCEQNLNHDAMYWYRQDPGQGLRLIYYSQIVNDFQKGDIAEGYSVSREKKESFPLTVTSAQKNPTAFYLCASSTGGLYNQPQHFGDGTRLSIL.

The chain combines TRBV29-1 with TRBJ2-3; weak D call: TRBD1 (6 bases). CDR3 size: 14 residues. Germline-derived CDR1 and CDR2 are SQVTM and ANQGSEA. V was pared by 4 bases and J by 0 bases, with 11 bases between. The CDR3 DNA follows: TGCAGCGTTGTTTGGGGGCTGAGCACAGATACGCAGTATTTT. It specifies CSVVWGLSTDTQYF.